This entry is about one TCR beta chain. V shed 3 bases and J shed 0 bases, with 10 bases lying between them. The length of the CDR3 is 15 residues. Germline-derived CDR1 and CDR2 are SGHRS and YFSETQ. The source of the sample is a study of T cell changes during pregnancy in multiple sclerosis. Using immunoSEQ multiplex PCR, the repertoire was profiled, and TCRdb retains in-frame clones only, with some absent. The top ten clones hold roughly 0.44% of a sample with roughly 35,000 clones, about 92% of them seen once. The chain recombines TRBV5-1 with TRBJ1-3; no firm D call. The clonotype originates from a female donor with multiple sclerosis, enrolled in a pregnancy study. This specimen consisted of CD4+ T cells from peripheral blood mononuclear cells, obtained after pregnancy. CDR3 residues: CASSSLPGSGNTIYF. CDR3 coding DNA: TGCGCCAGCAGCTCGCTTCCCGGCTCTGGAAACACCATATATTTT.